The following is a T cell receptor (beta chain) sequence with its context. This clonotype was counted at least ten times. Its antigen is still unknown. It has no much larger one-base neighbor in the sample; base qualities were not kept. The method was 5' RACE. Reads for this sample came from an Illumina HiSeq 2000. Template switching introduced a universal primer binding site; the final cDNA contained a unique molecular identifier, enabling accurate counting of TCR cDNA molecules. First-strand cDNA for TCR alpha and beta chains was synthesized from specific primers in the conserved constant-segment region. To control for contamination, each cDNA library was double barcoded with a SMART-Mk sample barcode plus Illumina barcodes. TruSeq adapter sequences and Illumina sample barcodes were added in two successive PCR steps. TCR alpha and beta cDNA libraries were sequenced on the Illumina HiSeq platform with custom primers. The published analysis was carried out like this. Unique molecular identifiers were extracted from raw reads with MiGEC, and CDR3 positions were determined with MiXCR. Recombination models were inferred per individual with the repgenHMM and IGoR tools using an EM algorithm. Shared clonotypes were analyzed with the tcR package in R, and sharing was normalized by the product of cloneset sizes. To study raw recombination without the effects of thymic and clonal selection, out-of-frame nonproductive sequences were analyzed. In TCRdb, the public reads were trimmed at Q25 with fastp and aligned with MiXCR, with productive beta chains retained. Each CDR3 protein gets just one entry, which takes the most common genes and DNA from the rows behind it. It is TCRdb's table, rather than the study itself, that gives the V and J calls and clone size. The sample has hundreds of thousands of distinct CDR3 sequences on record, 21% of them singletons. The ten biggest clones cover roughly 4% of the sample.

All donors were healthy Caucasians. The twin cohort comprised three pairs of female monozygotic twins, all aged roughly 18 to 29 years. Peripheral blood mononuclear cells were the source from which RNA for the TCR libraries was isolated. Trimming removed 6 bases from V and 2 bases from J, leaving 16 bases between the germline ends. Based on the germline V gene, the CDR1 and CDR2 sequences are SGHRS and YFSETQ. Including the terminal cysteine and phenylalanine, the CDR3 comprises 15 residues. Left in the record is the CDR3 DNA by itself, 45 bases read in frame from the first base. This record comes from a study of identical twins (TCRdb year 2016). Regarding the study in general: To test whether fetal clonotypes persist, the study used deep sequencing on TCR alpha and beta repertoires from monozygotic twins, unrelated adults of various ages, and cord blood. Replicate twin experiments were performed at different times using different library preparation protocols to rule out contamination.

Overall results and qualifications from the work: Out-of-frame TCR alpha sequences shared between twins showed an excess of low generation-probability sequences compared with coincidental sharing between unrelated individuals. Abundant cord blood beta clonotypes carried fewer insertions; young adult naive repertoires showed a weaker similar trend, while memory repertoires showed none. Conclusions relied on cross-sectional statistical analysis, since the same donors could not be followed over many years. In monozygotic twins, out-of-frame TCR alpha sharing was systematically underestimated by recombination models, although the models agreed with sharing between unrelated individuals. The excess sharing between twins in beta out-of-frame sequences was weaker because fewer shared sequences reduced the signal-to-noise ratio. Invariant T cells such as MAIT and iNKT could partly confound zero-insertion analyses, although diverse VJ usage argued against such confounding for most clonotypes.

These data also featured in a second study, about T cells expressing NK-cell markers. The second study's paper adds: Eight or nine donors provided sorted CD3+CD56+NKG2C+, CD3+CD56+NKG2C- and CD3+CD56-NKG2C+ T-cell subsets, whose TCR beta-chain repertoires were profiled. Among the eight sequenced donors, only one was HCMV-seronegative, while the other seven were HCMV-seropositive. To restrict sorting to alphabetaTCR-expressing T cells, an anti-gammadeltaTCR antibody was added in several experiments. In five to seven donors, the dominant CD3+CD56+NKG2C+ clonotypes were among the top 10 CD8+ clonotypes and accounted for about 1.0-7.5% of CD8+ T cells. Those dominant clonotypes were again the most abundant among CD3+CD56-NKG2C+ cells in a handful of donors, at roughly 25-65%. Whether the expanded NKG2C-expressing T cell clones were specific for HCMV antigens remained unclear. The study sequenced eight donors, all healthy volunteers chosen at random: three men and five women. HCMV-specific IgG was detected in serum with a commercial ELISA kit to determine HCMV serostatus. For five or six donors, bulk peripheral blood T-cell repertoires were also sequenced from unsorted PBMC. MIGEC was used to demultiplex reads and group reads by UMI, and MiTCR was used to assemble and quantify clonotypes. To exclude erroneous sequences, any TCR cDNA sequence not supported by at least two reads was discarded. The tcR package was used for downstream repertoire analysis, and clonotypes were matched between fractions using CDR3 nucleotide sequence together with V segment. VDJmatch was used to annotate antigen specificity against VDJdb, with one amino acid substitution in CDR3 allowed.

This receptor chain uses TRBV5-1 and TRBJ2-3; TRBD2 could be the D gene, as 5 bases match. This receptor was identified in a woman between 18 and 29 years old in good health. The sequencing input was PBMCs. This receptor carries the CDR3 CASTSGSGYTDTQYF. The DNA sequence reads TGCGCCAGCACCTCGGGGTCAGGCTACACAGATACGCAGTATTTT.